Each of the 10 T cell receptor beta chains below was sequenced from the same sample in a study of cytomegalovirus exposure and HLA in healthy donors. This table comes from immunoSEQ multiplex PCR, and its TCRdb copy is limited to in-frame clones, with some not included. The data show about 140,000 clones, around nine tenths seen once. The sequencing sample was made of PBMCs. These receptors all stem from a woman aged 18-29 years in good health and CMV-seropositive.

The rearrangement links TRBV9 to TRBJ2-1; TRBD1 matches 7 bases. Germline CDR1 is SGDLS and CDR2 is YYNGEE. J was trimmed by 3 bases and V by 0 bases; bases with no gene match: 3. The CDR3 is 15 amino acids. The CDR3 sequence: CASSVERTGYNEQFF. The CDR3 DNA reads TGTGCCAGCAGCGTAGAGAGGACAGGCTACAATGAGCAGTTCTTC.

This clone was picked up a small number of times. V is TRBV6-1 and J is TRBJ2-5; 8 bases are shared with TRBD1. The V gene end was trimmed by 1 base and the J gene end by 5 bases; junction bases not matched to a gene: 15. The CDR3 has 18 residues. Germline CDR1 and CDR2: MNHNS and SASEGT. The CDR3 bases are TGTGCCAGCAGTGAAGACTATTACAGGATGGACAGGGCGGAGACCCAGTACTTC. As protein: CASSEDYYRMDRAETQYF.

The genes are TRBV5-6 and TRBJ1-2, with TRBD1 identical over 8 bases. Per germline, CDR1 SGHDT and CDR2 YYEEEE. The CDR3 covers 14 residues. V dropped 7 bases and J dropped 2; count of bases not matched to a gene: 7. CDR3 sequence (DNA): TGTGCCAGCGGAGAGGACAGGGAAAACTATGGCTACACCTTC. It codes for CASGEDRENYGYTF.

The V gene is TRBV5-1, the J gene TRBJ2-1, with 14 bases aligning to TRBD2. The CDR3 is 17 residues long. Per the germline V gene, CDR1 is SGHRS and CDR2 is YFSETQ. After removal of 3 bases from V and 9 bases from J, the junction contained 11 bases not matched to a gene. CDR3 region: CASSSIMTSGRAFEQFF. As DNA, the CDR3 is TGCGCCAGCAGCTCCATCATGACTAGCGGGAGGGCCTTTGAGCAGTTCTTC.

J is TRBJ2-1 and V is TRBV5-1; D possibly corresponds to TRBD1 (6 bases). In germline, CDR1 is SGHRS, CDR2 YFSETQ. This CDR3 comprises 14 residues. Trimming pared 6 bases from V and 5 bases from J, leaving 15 bases between. The CDR3 coding sequence is TGCGCCAGCAATCCGCAGGGGAGTAACAATGAGCAGTTCTTC. This gives the protein CASNPQGSNNEQFF.

This clone came up once. The V and J genes are TRBV15 and TRBJ1-1; possibly TRBD1 for D (6 bases). V was pared by 3 bases and J by 0 bases, with 11 bases between. Germline CDR1 and CDR2: LNHNV and YYDKDF (reference sequence). This CDR3 is built from 15 residues. The CDR3 nucleotides read TGTGCCACCAGCAGCAGTACAGGGTTGAACACTGAAGCTTTCTTT. It is translated as CATSSSTGLNTEAFF.

This clone was detected once. J is TRBJ2-7 and V is TRBV6-6, with TRBD1 matching 10 bases. The germline V gene encodes CDR1 MNHNY and CDR2 SVGAGI (reference sequence). V gave up 6 bases and J gave up 2 bases; unmatched junction bases: 7. This CDR3 has 15 amino acids. CDR3 in amino acids: CASRRDRGETYEQYF. The CDR3, as DNA: TGTGCCAGCAGGCGGGACAGGGGCGAAACCTACGAGCAGTACTTC.

In its sample, this clone was seen once. V usage is TRBV5-1 and J usage is TRBJ2-5, with D possibly matching TRBD1 (6 bases). This CDR3 contains 15 residues. Germline CDR1 reads SGHRS; CDR2 reads YFSETQ. V lost 1 base and J lost 1, with 11 bases in between. The CDR3 here is CASSLTGPSQETQYF. The DNA for the CDR3 is TGCGCCAGCAGCTTGACAGGGCCCTCCCAAGAGACCCAGTACTTC.

The rearrangement links TRBV5-6 to TRBJ1-6; 9 nucleotides match TRBD1. This CDR3 region has 16 residues. Germline V CDR1 and CDR2: SGHDT, YYEEEE. V lost 4 bases and J lost 7; bases outside the gene matches: 9. The CDR3 DNA follows: TGTGCCAGCAGCCAGGTCATGACAGGGGGAAATTCACCCCTCCACTTT. Amino acids: CASSQVMTGGNSPLHF.

The rearrangement joins TRBV9 to TRBJ2-1; TRBD2 aligns across 12 bases. This CDR3 is built from 16 residues. V dropped 2 bases and J dropped 1; count of bases not matched to a gene: 1. Germline CDR1 SGDLS, CDR2 YYNGEE. For the CDR3, the DNA is TGTGCCAGCAGCGTGCTAGCGGGGGGGTCCTACAATGAGCAGTTCTTC. Encoded protein: CASSVLAGGSYNEQFF.